Following are 19 T cell receptor beta chains from one sample sequenced in a study of blood T cell repertoires in COVID-19. Using immunoSEQ multiplex PCR, the repertoire was profiled, and TCRdb retains in-frame clones only, with some absent. Here the sample spans 75,000 to 100,000 clones, 75% to 85% being singletons. The sample was peripheral blood. The receptor source for this set is a woman of 80 years or more with acute or convalescent COVID-19.

The genes are TRBV6-5 and TRBJ2-7, with TRBD1 identical over 7 bases. V trimming: 9 bases; J trimming: 3 bases; junction bases outside the gene matches: 8. The CDR3 is 13 amino acids. The germline CDR1 and CDR2 sequences are MNHEY and SVGAGI. CDR3 region: CASSRQGVYEQYF. The CDR3 nucleotides read TGTGCCAGTTCGAGGCAGGGGGTCTACGAGCAGTACTTC.

This sequence joins TRBV7-9 and TRBJ1-2; 7 bases align to TRBD1. V gave up 5 bases and J gave up 7 bases; unmatched junction bases: 19. Per the germline V gene, CDR1 is SEHNR and CDR2 is FQNEAQ (reference sequence). The CDR3 is 17 residues long. DNA for the CDR3: TGTGCCAGCAGCCCCCGGCGTGACAGGGTTGGTCTGGTTGGCTACACCTTC. It encodes CASSPRRDRVGLVGYTF.

This clone was counted a single time. The CDR3 bases are TGTGCCTGGAGTGCCAGGGTAAACGAGCAGTACTTC. Amino acid sequence: CAWSARVNEQYF. This chain connects TRBV30 to TRBJ2-7; D possibly corresponds to TRBD1 (5 bases). The CDR3 consists of 12 residues. V lost 1 base, J lost 5 bases, and 9 bases lay in between. CDR1 is GTSNPN, CDR2 SVGIG, per germline (reference sequence).

The chain employs TRBV6-2 or TRBV6-3 and TRBJ1-5; D remains ambiguous. Germline assignment: CDR1 MNHEY and CDR2 SVGEGT. V gave up 4 bases and J gave up 3 bases, with 4 bases separating them. The CDR3 is 12 amino acids. In nucleotides, the CDR3 is TGTGCCAGCAGTTTCTTCAATCAGCCCCAGCATTTT. This translates into CASSFFNQPQHF.

Only one count was recorded for this clone. CDR3 loop: CASSRPPWTGAARAFF. In DNA form, the CDR3 reads TGTGCCAGCAGCCGACCTCCCTGGACAGGGGCCGCACGAGCTTTCTTT. The chain is built from TRBV6-2 or TRBV6-3 and TRBJ1-1; 9 positions agree with TRBD1. Germline-derived CDR1 and CDR2 are MNHEY and SVGEGT. V gave up 6 bases and J gave up 10 bases; unmatched junction bases: 18. The CDR3 has 16 amino acids.

V gene TRBV12-1 combines with J gene TRBJ2-2; the D segment call TRBD2 is taken from the table without a DNA check. TRBV12-1 is a documented pseudogene. There are 17 residues in the CDR3. The CDR3 region has the DNA TGTGCCAGCAGCTCCGGACTAGCGGAGACGAACACCGGGGAGCTGTTTTTT. It yields the protein CASSSGLAETNTGELFF.

This clone was seen a handful of times. CDR3 sequence (DNA): TGTGCCAGCAAGGCGTGGGCAGACACAGATACGCAGTATTTT. As protein: CASKAWADTDTQYF. The rearrangement uses TRBV7-9 and TRBJ2-3, with D uncertain. V dropped 7 bases and J dropped 2 bases, with 13 bases sitting between them. The CDR3 totals 14 residues. CDR1 is SEHNR and CDR2 is FQNEAQ in the germline V gene (reference sequence).

The chain recombines TRBV30 with TRBJ2-2; no clear D gene. V was clipped by 0 bases and J by 6 bases, with 5 bases between them. Looked up from germline, CDR1 is GTSNPN and CDR2 is SVGIG (reference sequence). This CDR3 contains 12 residues. CDR3 coding DNA: TGTGCCTGGAGTGTCTCCTCCGGGGAGCTGTTTTTT. It encodes CAWSVSSGELFF.

This clone was counted a single time. This chain links TRBV9 with TRBJ2-1, with D possibly being TRBD2 (6 bases). This CDR3 has 17 residues. The germline V gene encodes CDR1 SGDLS and CDR2 YYNGEE. With 1 base removed from V and 6 bases from J, the gap between germline ends came to 20 bases. The CDR3 sequence is CASSVRGNGAHSNEQFF. DNA for the CDR3: TGTGCCAGCAGCGTACGGGGGAATGGGGCGCACAGCAATGAGCAGTTCTTC.

The chain carries TRBV6-2 or TRBV6-3 and TRBJ1-2; maybe TRBD1 (5 bases). Germline CDR1 and CDR2: MNHEY and SVGEGT. Trimming shortened V by 6 bases and J by 7 bases, and 12 bases separated the two germline ends. The CDR3 is 12 residues long. The CDR3 DNA sequence: TGTGCCAGCAGCCAAGGGGTTAGTGGCTACACCTTC. It encodes CASSQGVSGYTF.

This chain connects TRBV6-6 to TRBJ1-1; D ambiguous. Trimming removed 7 bases at V and 5 bases at J, with 14 bases between. Germline CDR1 reads MNHNY; CDR2 reads SVGAGI (reference sequence). This CDR3 is 13 amino acids long. This CDR3 reads CASITLTGTEAFF. The DNA of the CDR3 is TGTGCCAGCATTACTCTAACGGGGACTGAAGCTTTCTTT.

The rearrangement links TRBV5-8 to TRBJ1-5; TRBD1 is a possible D gene (5 bases). In germline, CDR1 is SGHTS, CDR2 YDEGEE. This CDR3 comprises 15 residues. V was shortened by 0 bases and J by 4 bases, with 11 bases between the two germline ends. The CDR3 loop is CASSLEGEGNQPQHF. As DNA, the CDR3 is TGTGCCAGCAGCTTGGAAGGGGAGGGGAATCAGCCCCAGCATTTT.

V gene TRBV7-2 combines with J gene TRBJ1-2, with TRBD1 matching 9 bases. CDR3 length: 13 residues. V was pared by 5 bases and J by 7 bases, with 5 bases of the junction left unmatched. Per germline, CDR1 SGHTA and CDR2 FQGNSA. CDR3 DNA: TGTGCCAGCAGCCACGGACAGGGGACTGGCTACACCTTC. Translated, it gives CASSHGQGTGYTF. Variable domain in full (rest from reference TRBV7-2 and TRBJ1-2): GAGVSQSPSNKVTEKGKDVELRCDPISGHTALYWYRQSLGQGLEFLIYFQGNSAPDKSGLPSDRFSAERTGGSVSTLTIQRTQQEDSAVYLCASSHGQGTGYTFGSGTRLTVV.

V is TRBV15 and J is TRBJ2-1; D call uncertain. CDR3 length: 15 amino acids. Trimming removed 0 bases from V and 3 bases from J, with 9 bases in between. Germline V gene data show CDR1 as LNHNV and CDR2 as YYDKDF (reference sequence). This CDR3 is CATSRDISNYNEQFF. DNA for the CDR3: TGTGCCACCAGCAGAGATATAAGCAACTACAATGAGCAGTTCTTC.

The rearrangement links TRBV29-1 to TRBJ1-1; TRBD1 agrees at 10 bases. The germline gives CDR1 SQVTM, CDR2 ANQGSEA. This CDR3 comprises 15 residues. V lost 4 bases to trimming and J lost 4 bases; unmatched junction nucleotides: 9. The DNA of the CDR3 is TGCAGCGTTGGGGACAGGGGCCACAGGGGCACTGAAGCTTTCTTT. It codes for CSVGDRGHRGTEAFF.

The CDR3 nucleotides are TGTGCCAGCAGCTTGTGGCAGGGCGGCTCCTACGAGCAGTACTTC. Amino acid sequence: CASSLWQGGSYEQYF. The V gene is TRBV5-8, the J gene TRBJ2-7; D perhaps matches TRBD1 (5 bases). The CDR3 consists of 15 residues. Per the germline V gene, CDR1 is SGHTS and CDR2 is YDEGEE. The germline V and J ends were trimmed by 1 base and 0 bases, with 11 bases remaining between them.

This clone turned up a few times. This chain connects TRBV4-1 to TRBJ1-5; TRBD1 agrees at 7 bases. V lost 8 bases to trimming and J lost 5 bases; unmatched junction nucleotides: 21. This CDR3 is 18 amino acids long. From germline, CDR1 is MGHRA and CDR2 YSYEKL. This CDR3 reads CASSTYNRGMSHDQPQHF. The CDR3, as DNA: TGCGCCAGCTCTACTTACAACAGGGGAATGTCCCATGATCAGCCCCAGCATTTT.

The genes are TRBV7-3 and TRBJ1-2, with D unclear. V lost 2 bases and J lost 0, with 7 bases in between. Per the germline V gene, CDR1 is SGHTA and CDR2 is FQGTGA. The CDR3 has 14 residues. The CDR3 nucleotides read TGTGCCAGCAGCTTAGGAGGAGCTAACTATGGCTACACCTTC. It translates to CASSLGGANYGYTF.

The chain combines TRBV19 with TRBJ2-2; D perhaps matches TRBD1 (6 bases). Trimming removed 10 bases at V and 1 base at J, with 13 bases between. CDR1 and CDR2 (germline): LNHDA, SQIVND (reference sequence). The CDR3 has 14 amino acids. In DNA, the CDR3 is TGTGCCACCAGAGGGACATGGAACACCGGGGAGCTGTTTTTT. Translating gives CATRGTWNTGELFF.